The clone carrying this TCR beta chain was detected many times. The data were obtained in a study of regulatory T cells in long-lasting Graves disease. With iRepertoire HTBI primers and Arm-PCR of CDR3 regions, TCR beta libraries were built. MiXCR, applied by TCRdb to the multiplex PCR reads, yields one record per CDR3 protein. Here the sample spans fewer than 600,000 distinct CDR3 sequences, 20% to 25% being singletons. This CDR3 has 15 amino acids. Germline V CDR1 and CDR2: SGHVS, FQNEAQ. V lost 3 bases, J lost 2 bases, and 14 bases lay in between. This sample's time point: persistent/refractory GD, antithyroid drugs over 5 years with positive TRAb. PBMC-derived RNA was used for the TCR library.

Sequenced material: peripheral blood mononuclear cells (PBMCs), taken when the disease was refractory, from a patient treated with antithyroid drugs. V is TRBV7-8 and J is TRBJ2-7; a weak D match, TRBD1 (6 bases). The sequence came from a female donor with Graves disease. In DNA, the CDR3 is TGTGCCAGCAGCTTGGCCGACAGGCCGACCTACGAGCAGTACTTC. It specifies CASSLADRPTYEQYF.